This TCR beta chain originates from a study of T cells in Graves' hyperthyroidism and ophthalmopathy (dated 2019 in TCRdb). Regarding the research as a whole: Peripheral blood was collected at initial diagnosis, before any treatment. In several Graves' hyperthyroidism patients, the study also compared T-cell repertoires from thyroid tissue with T-cell repertoires from blood. After sampling, hyperthyroidism patients received methimazole starting at 30 mg daily, and ophthalmopathy patients received high-dose intravenous methylprednisolone. To identify TCR V-J signatures that set the groups apart, the researchers used a discovery cohort of 100 or so patients, made up of 40 to 45 with Graves' ophthalmopathy and approximately 57 with stable Graves' hyperthyroidism. An independent validation cohort of about 20 hyperthyroidism patients and about 16 patients who later progressed to ophthalmopathy tested prospective prediction of ophthalmopathy. The paper describes TCR Vbeta CDR3 sequencing of more than 120 peripheral blood samples, made up of about 40 ophthalmopathy patients, over 70 hyperthyroidism patients and approximately 17 progressor patients. The approximately 100 discovery patients were randomly split 7:3 into training and test sets. Findings and caveats that apply to the study as a whole: Ophthalmopathy was separated from stable hyperthyroidism by a 13 V-J signature model, with approximately 86% sensitivity and approximately 81% specificity obtained in cross-validation and 80%/75% obtained in testing. During validation, the model predicted progression to ophthalmopathy a median of roughly 7.1 months ahead of onset, with roughly 65% sensitivity and 72.22% specificity. No statistical method was used to set the sample size in advance, and investigators knew the group allocation. Most expanded thyroid clonotypes (frequency above 0.001) were also detected in blood, suggesting blood repertoires may reflect thyroid immune responses.

The TCR beta CDR3 regions were amplified from RNA transcripts. A first-round RT-PCR of the TCR CDR3 used the HTBI primer set with the Qiagen OneStep RT-PCR kit. A second multiplex PCR round built the libraries, followed by size selection and purification. The libraries were sequenced on an Illumina HiSeq2000 using paired-end 100 bp reads. Per the source publication's procedure: SOAPnuke was used to process the raw data, throwing out any read that contained adapters or uncalled bases, had a mean Phred below 15, or lacked an exact constant-primer or identifier match. High-quality paired reads were merged with COPE v1.2.5, and unique nucleotide sequences were defined as clonotypes. Clonotypes were aligned to IMGT TRBV, TRBD and TRBJ reference segments using MiTCR v1.1. The analysis was restricted to V-J combinations with a frequency above 0.0001, which together covered 99% to 99.2% of the repertoires. A TCS score was defined as the ratio between F50 (clonal expansion) and ExV (chaos), using BLOSUM62-based TCRdist between CDR3 peptides within each V-J. Welch's t-statistics and random forest reduced 500 to 650 V-J features to roughly 13, which were used in a naive Bayes classifier (R e1071). TCRdb took the public reads, trimmed them with fastp at Q25, ran MiXCR for clone calling and kept in-frame beta chains. Entries are consolidated by CDR3 protein sequence, retaining the most common genes and DNA. V and J calls and clone size were set by TCRdb, not the authors. The sample table contains roughly 630,000 distinct CDR3 sequences; only one count was recorded for around 16% of them. The ten largest account for under 7.5% of the sample.

This clonotype showed up many times. Its specific antigen is unknown. Per-nucleotide qualities are absent, and no much larger clonotype sits a single base away. Graves' hyperthyroidism was defined as stable when no progression to ophthalmopathy occurred over 18 months of follow-up. Hyperthyroidism patients were aged 18 to 65 years and newly diagnosed, with disease duration of less than 2 months. The study excluded patients with uncontrolled infections, other autoimmune diseases, pregnancy or lactation. Diagnoses were established on the basis of clinical symptoms, serum thyroxine and TRAb, thyroid ultrasound, and orbital computed tomography. PBMCs were isolated from about 10 ml of fresh peripheral blood by Ficoll-Paque density gradient centrifugation. Total RNA was extracted using Trizol reagent, and RNA quality was assessed on an Agilent 2100 Bioanalyzer. Taken from the germline V gene, the CDR1 and CDR2 loops are SGHDT and YYEEEE. The CDR3 holds 17 amino acids from the cysteine to the phenylalanine. CDR3 DNA only is kept here, 51 bases in frame from base 1. The junction shows trimming of 4 bases on V and 2 bases on J, and the gene matches do not reach 8 bases of it.

Sequenced material: blood. The sequence came from a woman under 40 with Graves' hyperthyroidism. The V and J genes are TRBV5-6 and TRBJ2-6, with 8 junctional bases fitting TRBD1. The DNA sequence is TGTGCCAGCAGCCGGTGGACAGGGAGTGCTGGGGCCAACGTCCTGACTTTC. Protein translation: CASSRWTGSAGANVLTF.